Listed here are 31 T cell receptor beta chains from one sample, sequenced in a study of early T cells in non-severe SARS-CoV-2 infection. TCRdb itself ran the 5' RACE reads through MiXCR, one entry per CDR3 protein. The sample has fewer than 85,000 distinct CDR3 sequences; around 10% are singletons. Source: whole blood, taken at baseline. The source of these receptors is an adult who was a healthcare worker with PCR-confirmed SARS-CoV-2 infection or an uninfected control (not recorded which).

This clonotype was seen only a few times. Likely a read error: the CDR3 ends without its conserved phenylalanine or tryptophan. It is unclear where the CDR3 begins or ends on the DNA, so no DNA is shown, and the CDR3 is as TCRdb lists it. This rearrangement joins TRBV21-1 to TRBJ2-5; the table assigns TRBD2, which was not confirmed against the DNA. TRBV21-1 is tagged as a pseudogene. The CDR3 is 9 residues long, counting both termini. The CDR3 spells CASILGAQT.

This chain joins TRBV5-5 and TRBJ2-2; 13 bases fit TRBD2. Germline-derived CDR1 and CDR2 are SGHKS and YYEKEE (reference sequence). This CDR3 region has 19 residues. V shed 0 bases and J 5 bases; nucleotides not matched to a gene: 10. This CDR3 reads CASSLGSPGLAGQTGELFF. The CDR3 bases are TGTGCCAGCAGCTTGGGATCCCCGGGACTAGCGGGACAAACCGGGGAGCTGTTTTTT.

The V and J genes are TRBV5-4 and TRBJ2-7; TRBD1 agrees at 9 bases. In germline, CDR1 is SGHNT, CDR2 YYREEE (reference sequence). V was clipped by 1 base and J by 6 bases; unmatched bases: 5. This CDR3 is built from 14 residues. The CDR3 DNA follows: TGTGCCAGCAGCTTGTTTGGGACAGGGCGCGAGCAGTACTTC. It is translated as CASSLFGTGREQYF.

This clonotype was counted many times. The V gene is TRBV5-4, the J gene TRBJ2-3; a weak D match, TRBD1 (6 bases). V was pared by 4 bases and J by 2 bases, with 14 bases between. There are 15 residues in the CDR3. Germline V gene lookup returns CDR1 SGHNT and CDR2 YYREEE (reference sequence). In nucleotides, the CDR3 is TGTGCCAGCAGCCTCGCATGGACAGACACAGATACGCAGTATTTT. Translating gives CASSLAWTDTDTQYF.

This clonotype was recorded a few times. The CDR3 spells CAWRRGGSTDTQYF. The DNA of the CDR3 is TGTGCCTGGAGGAGGGGGGGTAGCACAGATACGCAGTATTTT. The chain joins TRBV30 to TRBJ2-3, with TRBD2 as a possible D gene (7 bases). This CDR3 region has 14 residues. V dropped 3 bases and J dropped 0 bases, with 10 bases sitting between them. CDR1 GTSNPN and CDR2 SVGIG come from the germline V gene (reference sequence).

This clonotype has a handful of counts. The chain uses TRBV3-1 and TRBJ2-3, with D uncertain. Trimming removed 0 bases from V and 0 bases from J, with 13 bases in between. CDR1 LGHDT and CDR2 YNNKEL come from the germline V gene (reference sequence). CDR3 size: 17 residues. CDR3 region: CASSQDVGDSSTDTQYF. The CDR3 coding sequence is TGTGCCAGCAGCCAAGACGTAGGAGATTCTAGCACAGATACGCAGTATTTT.

The chain carries TRBV7-6 and TRBJ2-2; D perhaps matches TRBD1 (6 bases). The length of the CDR3 is 15 residues. V lost 0 bases and J lost 5, with 10 bases in between. CDR1 is SGHVS and CDR2 is FNYEAQ in the germline V gene. The CDR3 loop reads CASSLAQGRTGELFF. The DNA of the CDR3 is TGTGCCAGCAGCTTAGCACAGGGTCGGACCGGGGAGCTGTTTTTT.

This clonotype was seen only a few times. The chain recombines TRBV5-1 with TRBJ1-1, with TRBD1 identical over 8 bases. The CDR3 length is 17 residues. The V gene end was trimmed by 3 bases and the J gene end by 1 base; junction bases not matched to a gene: 11. Germline V gene sequence: CDR1 SGHRS, CDR2 YFSETQ. The CDR3 nucleotides read TGCGCCAGCAGCTCTACCCGACAGGGGCTAGGGAACACTGAAGCTTTCTTT. It is translated as CASSSTRQGLGNTEAFF.

In this sample, this clonotype turned up many times. This chain connects TRBV7-9 to TRBJ2-7; TRBD1 aligns across 9 bases. V trimming: 2 bases; J trimming: 3 bases; junction bases outside the gene matches: 14. The V gene's germline CDR1 is SEHNR and CDR2 FQNEAQ (reference sequence). The CDR3 consists of 18 residues. The CDR3 DNA is TGTGCCAGCAGCTTACCGCAATCCGGGACAGGGCGATTCTACGAGCAGTACTTC. Its protein product is CASSLPQSGTGRFYEQYF.

This chain connects TRBV3-1 to TRBJ2-1; either TRBD1 or TRBD2 may supply D (5 bases each). V lost 10 bases and J lost 5, with 15 bases in between. The CDR3 has 13 amino acids. CDR1 is LGHDT, CDR2 YNNKEL, per germline (reference sequence). The CDR3 loop reads CATPGTENNEQFF. As DNA, the CDR3 is TGTGCCACCCCGGGGACGGAGAACAATGAGCAGTTCTTC.

The chain links TRBV5-6 to TRBJ2-3, with 9 bases lining up with TRBD1. CDR3 length equals 16 residues. The V segment lost 2 bases and the J segment 5 bases; nucleotides outside the gene matches: 9. The V gene's germline CDR1 is SGHDT and CDR2 YYEEEE. The CDR3 is CASSFLQGARGDTQYF. The CDR3 bases are TGTGCCAGCAGCTTCCTACAGGGGGCGCGAGGAGATACGCAGTATTTT.

This clonotype occurred a few times. This chain links TRBV6-1 with TRBJ1-6; TRBD1 aligns across 7 bases. The junction had 6 bases not matched to a gene; V was cut back by 1 base and J by 9 bases. Germline loops: CDR1 MNHNS, CDR2 SASEGT. There are 15 residues in the CDR3. In nucleotides, the CDR3 is TGTGCCAGCAGTGAAGGGGACAGTTCGATTTCACCCCTCCACTTT. It is translated as CASSEGDSSISPLHF.

This clonotype appeared a few times. DNA of the CDR3: TGTGCCAGCAGCCAAGGGTATGAGCAGTTCTTC. It specifies CASSQGYEQFF. The chain has TRBV7-3 and TRBJ2-1; D gene ambiguous. V was clipped by 5 bases and J by 8 bases, with 7 bases between them. The CDR3 runs 11 residues. CDR1 and CDR2 (germline): SGHTA, FQGTGA.

The gene calls are TRBV28 and TRBJ2-4, with a weak D call TRBD2 (7 bases). This CDR3 is 17 amino acids long. V lost 5 bases and J lost 3, with 20 bases in between. Germline CDR1 MDHEN, CDR2 SYDVKM. The CDR3 nucleotides are TGTGCCAGCAGTCCCGGGGGGCGGAGACTAAACAAAAACATTCAGTACTTC. Protein: CASSPGGRRLNKNIQYF.

This clonotype was counted at least ten times. V usage is TRBV11-2 and J usage is TRBJ1-5, with D perhaps TRBD1 (6 bases). The germline gives CDR1 SGHAT, CDR2 FQNNGV. Trimming took 0 bases from V and 7 from J, leaving 7 bases between them. This CDR3 has 13 residues. The CDR3 bases are TGTGCCAGCAGCTTAGAAGGGGGGCAGCCCCAGCATTTT. It specifies CASSLEGGQPQHF.

This clonotype was found many times. The genes are TRBV6-1 and TRBJ1-1, with a weak D call TRBD1 (5 bases). V lost 1 base to trimming and J lost 1 base, with 13 bases between them. Germline-derived CDR1 and CDR2 are MNHNS and SASEGT. The CDR3 has 16 amino acids. DNA of the CDR3: TGTGCCAGCAGTGAAGACCCGACAGACAGGAACACTGAAGCTTTCTTT. Encoded protein: CASSEDPTDRNTEAFF.

This clonotype was seen repeatedly, ten times or more. The V call is TRBV7-9, the J call TRBJ2-7; D is unclear. The CDR3 extends over 15 amino acids. The germline gives CDR1 SEHNR, CDR2 FQNEAQ (reference sequence). V lost 3 bases and J lost 1, with 13 bases in between. The CDR3 DNA is TGTGCCAGCAGCTTGTCCGAGGCCACTTCCTACGAGCAGTACTTC. It specifies CASSLSEATSYEQYF.

The chain employs TRBV7-2 and TRBJ2-3; 8 bases fit TRBD1. There are 16 residues in the CDR3. Trimming at V came to 2 bases and at J to 5 bases, leaving 9 bases not matched to a gene. Germline CDR1 SGHTA, CDR2 FQGNSA. In DNA form, the CDR3 reads TGTGCCAGCAGCTTACAGGGGGCGATTCGGGGAGATACGCAGTATTTT. It codes for CASSLQGAIRGDTQYF.

This clonotype was counted between two and nine times. This chain connects TRBV4-3 to TRBJ1-1; no clear D gene. Germline CDR1 reads LGHNA; CDR2 reads YSLEER. This CDR3 is built from 15 residues. The V end lost 0 bases, the J end lost 0 bases, and 8 bases lay between the germline ends. As DNA, the CDR3 is TGCGCCAGCAGCCAAGATCGGGGTATGAACACTGAAGCTTTCTTT. It encodes CASSQDRGMNTEAFF.

This clonotype was recorded many times. This chain uses TRBV3-1 with TRBJ2-7; 8 bases are shared with TRBD1. The CDR3 has 14 amino acids. The ends lost 1 base at V and 3 bases at J; junction bases unmatched: 2. Per the germline V gene, CDR1 is LGHDT and CDR2 is YNNKEL (reference sequence). CDR3 in DNA: TGTGCCAGCAGCCAAGCCGGGACAGGCTACGAGCAGTACTTC. Amino acid sequence: CASSQAGTGYEQYF.

The chain has TRBV7-9 and TRBJ2-7; TRBD2 matches at 9 bases. The CDR3 runs 16 residues. V dropped 5 bases and J dropped 0; count of bases not matched to a gene: 8. The germline V gene encodes CDR1 SEHNR and CDR2 FQNEAQ (reference sequence). CDR3 DNA sequence: TGTGCCAGCAGCCCCCAGGGTAGCGGGGGCTCCTACGAGCAGTACTTC. Translated: CASSPQGSGGSYEQYF. The variable domain in full, completed from reference TRBV7-9 and TRBJ2-7, reads DTGVSQNPRHKITKRGQNVTFRCDPISEHNRLYWYRQTLGQGPEFLTYFQNEAQLEKSRLLSDRFSAERPKGSFSTLEIQRTEQGDSAMYLCASSPQGSGGSYEQYFGPGTRLTVT.

This clonotype showed up many times. The chain carries TRBV7-9 and TRBJ2-7; 7 nucleotides agree with TRBD1. The CDR3 loop spans 12 amino acids. V shed 5 bases and J 5 bases; nucleotides not matched to a gene: 3. Germline CDR1 is SEHNR and CDR2 is FQNEAQ (reference sequence). The CDR3 sequence is CASSLQGHEQYF. In DNA form, the CDR3 reads TGTGCCAGCAGCCTACAGGGGCACGAGCAGTACTTC.

This clonotype has more than one count but fewer than ten. The chain carries TRBV30 and TRBJ2-2; D is tentatively TRBD1 or TRBD2 (6 bases each). V shed 4 bases and J shed 4 bases, with 10 bases lying between them. CDR1 is GTSNPN, CDR2 SVGIG, per germline (reference sequence). This CDR3 comprises 13 residues. The CDR3 region is CAWTGAPTGELFF. In DNA form, the CDR3 reads TGTGCCTGGACGGGGGCGCCCACCGGGGAGCTGTTTTTT. The full variable domain, its missing parts supplied by reference TRBV30 and TRBJ2-2, is SQTIHQWPATLVQPVGSPLSLECTVEGTSNPNLYWYRQAAGRGLQLLFYSVGIGQISSEVPQNLSASRPQDRQFILSSKKLLLSDSGFYLCAWTGAPTGELFFGEGSRLTVL.

Ten or more counts support this clonotype. The chain recombines TRBV5-1 with TRBJ1-2, with D hard to call. The CDR3 runs 13 residues. Trimming pared 0 bases from V and 8 bases from J, leaving 11 bases between. Germline CDR1 is SGHRS and CDR2 is YFSETQ. The CDR3 coding sequence is TGCGCCAGCAGCTTGGAGTCTGGGCAAGGCTACACCTTC. Translated: CASSLESGQGYTF.

This clonotype was counted a few times. Its ends do not fully match the called genes, so a read error is possible. The CDR3 region has the DNA TGTGCCAGCAGTTCCCGCGCTAAGGGGGCGTGGGTGCCCTTC. This translates into CASSSRAKGAWVPF. This rearrangement joins TRBV6-6 to TRBJ1-2; TRBD1 matches 7 bases. Germline CDR1 and CDR2: MNHNY and SVGAGI (reference sequence). The CDR3 spans 14 residues.

In this sample, this clonotype turned up many times. This chain connects TRBV20-1 to TRBJ1-1; D is unclear. Between the trimmed V and J ends, which lost 6 bases and 1 base, there was a span of 15 bases. The CDR3 totals 14 residues. Germline V lookup: CDR1 DFQATT, CDR2 SNEGSKA (reference sequence). As DNA, the CDR3 is TGCAGTGCCTCCCTTTCACAGCGGAACACTGAAGCTTTCTTT. Translation: CSASLSQRNTEAFF.

This clonotype occurred a few times. The chain carries TRBV6-2 or TRBV6-3 and TRBJ2-3, with 7 bases fitting TRBD2. Germline CDR1 is MNHEY and CDR2 is SVGEGT. The CDR3 sequence is 17 residues long. V dropped 5 bases and J dropped 6; count of bases not matched to a gene: 17. The CDR3 nucleotides read TGTGCCAGCAGTCACCCCGGACTAGTGGAAGGTCGTGATACGCAGTATTTT. It encodes CASSHPGLVEGRDTQYF.

This chain links TRBV20-1 with TRBJ2-3, with D possibly matching TRBD2 (5 bases). The CDR3 is made up of 11 amino acids. The V end lost 2 bases, the J end lost 5 bases, and 5 bases lay between the germline ends. Germline CDR1 reads DFQATT; CDR2 reads SNEGSKA (reference sequence). Here the CDR3 reads CSARSGDTQYF. In DNA form, the CDR3 reads TGCAGTGCTAGAAGCGGAGATACGCAGTATTTT.

At least ten counts were recorded for this clonotype. The chain carries TRBV14 and TRBJ2-2; 7 bases line up with TRBD1. V shed 7 bases, J shed 4 bases, and the junction held 6 bases outside the gene matches. The CDR3 consists of 14 residues. CDR1 and CDR2 (germline): SGHDN, FVKESK. In DNA, the CDR3 is TGTGCCAGCAAAGGGGGCCGGGGCACCGGGGAGCTGTTTTTT. It yields the protein CASKGGRGTGELFF.

This rearrangement joins TRBV29-1 to TRBJ2-6, with D possibly TRBD1 on 6 matching bases. Trimming left V 7 bases short and J 9 bases short, with 13 bases between. The CDR3 spans 12 residues. From germline, CDR1 is SQVTM and CDR2 ANQGSEA. The CDR3 coding sequence is TGCAGCGCGAGACGGACAGACAACGTCCTGACTTTC. Encoded protein: CSARRTDNVLTF.

This clonotype has just a few counts. The chain is built from TRBV7-3 and TRBJ2-3; the match to TRBD2 covers 9 bases. The V gene end was trimmed by 5 bases and the J gene end by 2 bases; junction bases not matched to a gene: 11. CDR3 length: 17 amino acids. Germline CDR1 reads SGHTA; CDR2 reads FQGTGA. The CDR3 sequence is CASSRGSGGIHTDTQYF. The CDR3 coding sequence is TGTGCCAGCAGCCGAGGCAGCGGGGGGATACACACAGATACGCAGTATTTT. Full variable domain (rest looked up from reference TRBV7-3 and TRBJ2-3): GAGVSQTPSNKVTEKGKYVELRCDPISGHTALYWYRQSLGQGPEFLIYFQGTGAADDSGLPNDRFFAVRPEGSVSTLKIQRTERGDSAVYLCASSRGSGGIHTDTQYFGPGTRLTVL.